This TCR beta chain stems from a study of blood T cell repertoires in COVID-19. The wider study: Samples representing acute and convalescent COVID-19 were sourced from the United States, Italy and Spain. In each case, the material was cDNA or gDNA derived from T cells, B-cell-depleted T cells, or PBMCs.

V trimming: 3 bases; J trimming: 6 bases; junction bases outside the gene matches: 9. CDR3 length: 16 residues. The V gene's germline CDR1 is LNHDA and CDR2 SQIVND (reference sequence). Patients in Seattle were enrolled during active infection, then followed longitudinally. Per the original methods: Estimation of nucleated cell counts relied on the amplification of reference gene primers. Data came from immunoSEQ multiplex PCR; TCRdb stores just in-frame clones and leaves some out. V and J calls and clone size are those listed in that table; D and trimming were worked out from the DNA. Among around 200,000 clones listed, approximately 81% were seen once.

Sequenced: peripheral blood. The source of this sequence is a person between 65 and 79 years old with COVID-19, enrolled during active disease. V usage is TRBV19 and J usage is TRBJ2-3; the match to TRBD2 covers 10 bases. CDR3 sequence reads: CASSIGLAGVVDTQYF. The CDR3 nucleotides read TGTGCCAGTAGTATTGGGCTAGCGGGAGTCGTGGATACGCAGTATTTT. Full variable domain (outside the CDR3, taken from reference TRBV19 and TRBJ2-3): DGGITQSPKYLFRKEGQNVTLSCEQNLNHDAMYWYRQDPGQGLRLIYYSQIVNDFQKGDIAEGYSVSREKKESFPLTVTSAQKNPTAFYLCASSIGLAGVVDTQYFGPGTRLTVL.